This TCR beta chain was recorded in a study of CD8+ T cells in alopecia areata. Whole-study context: Female C3H/HeJ recipients aged roughly 7-10 weeks got skin from C3H/HeJ graft donors aged roughly 6-13 months that had spontaneous alopecia.

About this clone: What it binds is not known. Genes and germline come from the mouse. The read ends 4 residues shy of where the CDR3 ends; the end is completed using the germline J gene.

Germline CDR1 reads NNHDY; CDR2 reads SYVADS. This CDR3 comprises 13 residues. Extracted RNA was reverse transcribed, and the resulting cDNA served as sequencing template. Measured with immunoSEQ multiplex PCR; TCRdb has only the in-frame clones, and not every one. Listed for the sample are about 110,000 clones, none seen a single time. Study results and caveats: Sequences from scalp samples also cover resident alphabeta T cells of normal skin. Researchers report lesional scalp, most notably alopecia totalis/universalis, outstripped normal scalp in clonality. Against the mouse data, patients shared TCRs less clearly, possibly for HLA reasons.

Material: lesional skin. The chain couples TRBV13-3 to TRBJ2-5; 9 nucleotides align to TRBD1. The sequence derives from a C3H/HeJ mouse with alopecia areata. These mice share the MHC haplotype H2-k. This chain's CDR3 is CATGTGIGDTQYF. CDR3 DNA, as far as it was read: TGTGCCACCGGGACAGGGATCGGGGAC.